This T cell receptor beta chain derives from a study of CD8 T cells in ankylosing spondylitis. It was by quantitative 5'-RACE with molecular barcodes that TCR beta libraries were made. TCRdb recomputed calls from the 5' RACE reads with MiXCR, one row per CDR3 protein. The repertoire has 250,000 to 400,000 distinct CDR3 sequences, under 14% of them found once; the top ten carry 8% to 9.5%. Study results and caveats: Past studies reported some motif variants in reactive arthritis synovial fluid and blood. Characteristic, it appeared, of ankylosing spondylitis blood was a TCR beta motif of several highly homologous variants. Reported data indicate significant enrichment of disease-linked clones within matched ankylosing spondylitis synovial fluid.

The length of the CDR3 is 16 residues. The V gene lost 4 bases and the J gene lost 5 bases, with 23 bases spanning the gap. Germline V gene lookup returns CDR1 DFQATT and CDR2 SNEGSKA (reference sequence). To note about this clonotype: Its antigen is not identified.

This chain joins TRBV20-1 and TRBJ2-5, with D perhaps given as TRBD1 or TRBD2 (6 bases each). The source of this sequence is a female donor with ankylosing spondylitis or in good health (not recorded which). Material for sequencing was blood, either unsorted or a sorted T cell fraction (not recorded which). CDR3 amino acids: CSAIIALVGAGETQYF. CDR3 coding DNA: TGCAGTGCTATCATAGCCTTGGTGGGGGCGGGGGAGACCCAGTACTTC.